This T cell receptor beta chain was retrieved from a study of response to subunit inactivated influenza vaccine. V lost 4 bases to trimming and J lost 2 bases, with 15 bases between them. CDR3 length: 15 residues. Germline V gives CDR1 MGHRA, CDR2 YSYEKL. TCRdb independently ran MiXCR on the RT-PCR reads; one entry per CDR3 protein. The table lists almost 250,000 distinct CDR3 sequences, about 12% of them singletons. A few counts support this clonotype. The TCR comes from a man aged 45 to 65 who received an inactivated influenza vaccine. The source material was non-naive T cells sorted from PBMCs, sampled 14 to 15 days before vaccination. The chain carries TRBV4-1 and TRBJ2-7; D is perhaps TRBD2 (5 bases). The DNA of the CDR3 is TGCGCCAGCAGCCTCACTCTAGCTATACCCTACGAGCAGTACTTC. As protein: CASSLTLAIPYEQYF.